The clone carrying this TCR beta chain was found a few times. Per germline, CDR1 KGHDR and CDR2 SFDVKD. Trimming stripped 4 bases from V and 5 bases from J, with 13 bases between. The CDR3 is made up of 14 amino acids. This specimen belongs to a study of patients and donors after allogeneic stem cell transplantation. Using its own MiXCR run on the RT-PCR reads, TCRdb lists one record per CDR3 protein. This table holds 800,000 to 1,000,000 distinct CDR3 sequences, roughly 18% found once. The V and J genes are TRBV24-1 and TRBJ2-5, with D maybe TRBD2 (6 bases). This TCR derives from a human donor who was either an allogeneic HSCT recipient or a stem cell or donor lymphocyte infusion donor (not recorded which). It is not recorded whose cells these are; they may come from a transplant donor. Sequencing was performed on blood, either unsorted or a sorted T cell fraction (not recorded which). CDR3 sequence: CATSDPAGGETQYF. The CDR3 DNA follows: TGTGCCACCAGTGACCCTGCTGGGGGGGAGACCCAGTACTTC.